The entry below describes one T cell receptor beta chain. Its antigen is undetermined. As for the donors, each was a healthy bone marrow donor. The PCR had 60 Vbeta and 13 Jbeta primers. TCRdb's table, derived via immunoSEQ multiplex PCR, lists solely in-frame clones and lacks some. The sample yields approximately 170,000 clones, roughly four fifths seen once. The germline V gene encodes CDR1 SGHAT and CDR2 FQNNGV. V was cut by 1 base and J by 3 bases, with 11 bases left in between. This CDR3 comprises 15 residues. The entry originates in a study of cytomegalovirus exposure and HLA in healthy donors. Study conclusions and caveats: According to the study, about 180 TCR beta chains were cytomegalovirus-associated. Later analysis revealed greater clonal expansion in HLA-associated TCR beta chains than in equally common others. Highly shared sequence variants in one cluster were likely a sequencing artifact.

Sequenced: PBMCs. The chain carries TRBV11-2 and TRBJ2-3; D remains unclear. The origin of this receptor is a woman aged 40 to 50 in good health and CMV-seronegative. CDR3 DNA sequence: TGTGCCAGCAGCTTAGGGCGTCAGGTGACAGATACGCAGTATTTT. The encoded protein is CASSLGRQVTDTQYF.